The rows below give T cell receptor beta chains drawn from one sample of a study of cytomegalovirus exposure and HLA in healthy donors. Only in-frame clones appear in the TCRdb table, and some are missing; sequencing was by immunoSEQ multiplex PCR. The repertoire holds 150,000 to 200,000 clones, about three quarters seen once, with about 1.1% in the top ten. The sequencing input was PBMCs. These receptors were obtained from a woman between 40 and 50 years old in good health and CMV-seronegative. CDR3s include the opening cysteine and the closing phenylalanine or tryptophan. A D gene is named only where the DNA matches it firmly. Only some rows state a clone size, as once, few, many or a class for expanded clones.

J | V | size | D | DNA | CDR3
TRBJ1-1 | TRBV5-6 | - | TRBD1 | TGTGCCAGCAGCTTGGGGACAGGGTATGCTTTTTTT | CASSLGTGYAFF
TRBJ2-1 | TRBV6-4 | - | TRBD2 | TGTGCCAGCAGTCCCCTAGCGGGAGGATTCCATGAGCAGTTCTTC | CASSPLAGGFHEQFF
TRBJ1-1 | TRBV19 | few | TRBD1 | TGTGCCAGTAGCGGACAGGGGGCGGGGGAAGCTTTCTTT | CASSGQGAGEAFF
TRBJ1-2 | TRBV11-2 | - | TRBD1 | TGTGCCAGCAGCTCGCAGGGGGCCTATGGCTACACCTTC | CASSSQGAYGYTF
TRBJ1-4 | TRBV4-1 | - | TRBD1 | TGCGCCAGCAGCCAAGAGACAGGGGATAATGAAAAACTGTTTTTT | CASSQETGDNEKLFF
TRBJ1-1 | TRBV14 | - | - | TGTGCCAGCAGCCAACTCCAGGGGCCGTGGGCTGAAGCTTTCTTT | CASSQLQGPWAEAFF
TRBJ2-1 | TRBV7-3 | few | TRBD2 | TGTGCCAGCAGCTTAGGCTCCGGGGGGGGGTACAATGAGCAGTTCTTC | CASSLGSGGGYNEQFF
TRBJ2-2 | TRBV6-1 | - | TRBD1 | TGTGCCAGCACCGAACAGGGGGCGCTCACCGGGGAGCTGTTTTTT | CASTEQGALTGELFF
TRBJ1-1 | TRBV11-2 | - | TRBD1 | TGTGCCAGCAGAAGGACAAGACAGGGATTGGGTACTGAAGCTTTCTTT | CASRRTRQGLGTEAFF
TRBJ2-1 | TRBV28 | - | TRBD2 | TGTGCCAGCAGCCTCCCGGGACTAGCGTTACCCAATGAGCAGTTCTTC | CASSLPGLALPNEQFF
TRBJ1-2 | TRBV6-1 | - | TRBD1 | TGTGCCAGCAGGGACAGGGTCTATGGCTACACCTTC | CASRDRVYGYTF
TRBJ1-4 | TRBV5-4 | - | TRBD1 | TGTGCCAGCAGCTTGGTCTCGACAGGGGGGGGTTTCGGAAAACTGTTTTTT | CASSLVSTGGGFGKLFF
TRBJ1-1 | TRBV10-3 | - | TRBD1 | TGTGCCATCAGTGGGACAGGGTACCACACTGAAGCTTTCTTT | CAISGTGYHTEAFF
TRBJ1-2 | TRBV5-4 | - | - | TGTGCCAGCAGCTCCCCGACACAGATTAACTATGGCTACACCTTC | CASSSPTQINYGYTF
TRBJ2-5 | TRBV7-2 | - | TRBD1 | TGTGCCAGCAGCCGCGACAGGGGAGAGACCCAGTACTTC | CASSRDRGETQYF
TRBJ2-1 | TRBV11-2 | few | TRBD2 | TGTGCCAGCAGCTCCCTCCGGGGGACTAGCGGGAGACATGAGCAGTTCTTC | CASSSLRGTSGRHEQFF
TRBJ1-6 | TRBV27 | - | TRBD1 | TGTGCCAGCAGTGAGGGACAGGGGCTGCTAGGCCCCCTCCACTTT | CASSEGQGLLGPLHF
TRBJ2-5 | TRBV27 | - | TRBD1 | TGTGCCAGCAGTTTATCGGGACAGGGGAGGGAGCAGTACTTC | CASSLSGQGREQYF
TRBJ2-7 | TRBV5-1 | - | TRBD1 | TGCGCCAGCAGCTGGGCCCCAGGACAGGGGGGGGCCTACAAGCAGTACTTC | CASSWAPGQGGAYKQYF
TRBJ2-1 | TRBV6-5 | - | TRBD2 | TGTGCCAGCAGTCCCCCTCTAGCGGGCTACAATGAGCAGTTCTTC | CASSPPLAGYNEQFF
TRBJ1-2 | TRBV28 | - | - | TGTGCCACCAGATCACTTAACCTAGGTAGCTACACCTTC | CATRSLNLGSYTF
TRBJ2-1 | TRBV27 | - | - | TGTGCCAGCAGTTTTTCCCTATACAATGAGCAGTTCTTC | CASSFSLYNEQFF
TRBJ2-1 | TRBV14 | - | TRBD2 | TGTGCCAGCAGCCCTCCGGGACTAGCGGTCAATGAGCAGTTCTTC | CASSPPGLAVNEQFF
TRBJ2-7 | TRBV7-2 | few | - | TGTGCCAGCAGCTTAATCGGGGCCTACGAGCAGTACTTC | CASSLIGAYEQYF
TRBJ2-7 | TRBV2 | - | TRBD2 | TGTGCCAGCAGTGCGAAGCGGGAGGCGTACGAGCAGTACTTC | CASSAKREAYEQYF
TRBJ2-4 | TRBV9 | - | - | TGTGCCAGCAGCGTGGGGCTAGCCAAAAACATTCAGTACTTC | CASSVGLAKNIQYF
TRBJ2-3 | TRBV7-2 | - | - | TGTGCCAGCAGCCCCCCGGTTGTAGATACGCAGTATTTT | CASSPPVVDTQYF
TRBJ1-5 | TRBV7-7 | few | - | TGTGCCAGCAGCACAAATTACGATCAGCCCCAGCATTTT | CASSTNYDQPQHF
TRBJ2-1 | TRBV5-4 | - | - | TGTGCCAGCAGCCAGGGGGGAAATGAGCAGTTCTTC | CASSQGGNEQFF
TRBJ1-5 | TRBV29-1 | - | - | TGCAGCGTTGCTACAGGGATGGAGCCCCAGCATTTT | CSVATGMEPQHF
TRBJ1-2 | TRBV30 | - | TRBD1 | TGTGCCTGGACCGGGTCGTATACAGGGGATCGGGGCTACACCTTC | CAWTGSYTGDRGYTF
TRBJ1-2 | TRBV27 | - | TRBD1 | TGTGCCAGCAGTCGTTCCGGGACAGGGGTCTATGGCTACACCTTC | CASSRSGTGVYGYTF
TRBJ2-3 | TRBV30 | - | - | TGTGCCTGGAGTCGCCCCATGTTGAGGGATACGCAGTATTTT | CAWSRPMLRDTQYF
TRBJ1-1 | TRBV6-6 | - | TRBD1 | TGTGCCAGCAGAGAGACAGGGATCACTGAAGCTTTCTTT | CASRETGITEAFF
TRBJ1-1 | TRBV7-2 | - | TRBD1 | TGTGCCAGCAGCTTGGACAGGGGGTGGACTGAAGCTTTCTTT | CASSLDRGWTEAFF
TRBJ1-1 | TRBV7-8 | - | TRBD1 | TGTGCCAGCAGCTTAGGGACAGGGGGCGTCGGCCCTTTGAACACTGAAGCTTTCTTT | CASSLGTGGVGPLNTEAFF
TRBJ1-1 | TRBV19 | - | TRBD1 | TGTGCCAGTAGCGACAGGGCCCTTTTGAAAGCTTTCTTT | CASSDRALLKAFF
TRBJ2-5 | TRBV7-6 | few | TRBD2 | TGTGCCAGCAGCTTAGAATGGTCATGGACTAGCGGACTACAAGAGACCCAGTACTTC | CASSLEWSWTSGLQETQYF
TRBJ2-7 | TRBV7-2 | - | TRBD2 | TGTGCCAGCAGCCCCTCAGGCGGGAGTGCCTACGAGCAGTACTTC | CASSPSGGSAYEQYF
TRBJ2-1 | TRBV7-9 | - | TRBD1 | TGTGCCAGCAGCAACCGCGGGACAGGCCATAGCTCCTACAATGAGCAGTTCTTC | CASSNRGTGHSSYNEQFF
TRBJ1-4 | TRBV27 | - | - | TGTGCCAGCAGTTTCATAAACGGGACACCAAATGAAAAACTGTTTTTT | CASSFINGTPNEKLFF
TRBJ2-5 | TRBV6-5 | - | - | TGTGCCAGCAGGGGACACAATCAAGAGACCCAGTACTTC | CASRGHNQETQYF
TRBJ2-3 | TRBV5-1 | few | - | TGCGCCAGCAGCTTGGGGGTCGCGGGGCGCACAGATACGCAGTATTTT | CASSLGVAGRTDTQYF
TRBJ1-2 | TRBV6-1 | - | - | TGTGCCAGCAGTGAAGCGGGCCTCTGGGGCTACACCTTC | CASSEAGLWGYTF
TRBJ1-2 | TRBV4-2 | - | TRBD1 | TGTGCCAGCAGGGGGACAGGTGCTTTGGGGGCCTATGGCTACACCTTC | CASRGTGALGAYGYTF
TRBJ2-3 | TRBV18 | - | TRBD2 | TGTGCCAGCTCACGACTAGCGGGAACTAGGGATACAGATACGCAGTATTTT | CASSRLAGTRDTDTQYF
TRBJ1-1 | TRBV9 | - | TRBD1 | TGTGCCAGCAGCGTCGGACAGGGCTACACTGAAGCTTTCTTT | CASSVGQGYTEAFF